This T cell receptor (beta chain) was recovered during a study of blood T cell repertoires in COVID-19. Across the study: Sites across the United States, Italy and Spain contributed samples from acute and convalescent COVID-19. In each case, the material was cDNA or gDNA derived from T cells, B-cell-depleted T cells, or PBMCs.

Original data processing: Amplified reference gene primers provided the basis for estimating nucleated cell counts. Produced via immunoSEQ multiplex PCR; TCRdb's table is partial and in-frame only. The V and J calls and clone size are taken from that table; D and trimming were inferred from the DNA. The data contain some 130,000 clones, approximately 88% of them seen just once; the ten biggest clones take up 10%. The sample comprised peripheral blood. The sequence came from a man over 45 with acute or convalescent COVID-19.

CDR3 protein: CASSLTPGGHTF. The CDR3 DNA sequence: TGTGCCAGCAGTCTGACTCCGGGAGGGCACACCTTC. This rearrangement joins TRBV28 to TRBJ1-2; D remains unclear. Germline CDR1 reads MDHEN; CDR2 reads SYDVKM. This CDR3 region has 12 residues. V lost 5 bases, J lost 12 bases, and 16 bases lay in between.